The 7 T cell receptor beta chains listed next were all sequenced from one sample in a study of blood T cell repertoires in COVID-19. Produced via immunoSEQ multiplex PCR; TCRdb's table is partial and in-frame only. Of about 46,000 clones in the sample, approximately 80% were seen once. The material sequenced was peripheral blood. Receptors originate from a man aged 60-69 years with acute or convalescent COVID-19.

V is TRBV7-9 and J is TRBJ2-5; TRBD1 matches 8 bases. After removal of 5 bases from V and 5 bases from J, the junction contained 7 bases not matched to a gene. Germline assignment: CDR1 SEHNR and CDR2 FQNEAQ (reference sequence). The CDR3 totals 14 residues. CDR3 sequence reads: CASSQIAGGETQYF. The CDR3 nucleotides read TGTGCCAGCAGCCAAATTGCAGGGGGCGAGACCCAGTACTTC.

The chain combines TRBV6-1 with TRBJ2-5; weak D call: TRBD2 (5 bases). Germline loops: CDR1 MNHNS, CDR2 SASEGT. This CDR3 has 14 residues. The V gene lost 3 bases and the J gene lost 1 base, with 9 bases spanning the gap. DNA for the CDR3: TGTGCCAGCAGTGAGTACCGGGGCCAAGAGACCCAGTACTTC. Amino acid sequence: CASSEYRGQETQYF.

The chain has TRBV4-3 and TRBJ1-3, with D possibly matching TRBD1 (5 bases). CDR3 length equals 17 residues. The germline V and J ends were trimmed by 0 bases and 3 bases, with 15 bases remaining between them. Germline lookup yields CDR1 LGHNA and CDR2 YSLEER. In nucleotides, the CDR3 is TGCGCCAGCAGCCAAGATAGAAGGCAGGGACTTGGAAACACCATATATTTT. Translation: CASSQDRRQGLGNTIYF.

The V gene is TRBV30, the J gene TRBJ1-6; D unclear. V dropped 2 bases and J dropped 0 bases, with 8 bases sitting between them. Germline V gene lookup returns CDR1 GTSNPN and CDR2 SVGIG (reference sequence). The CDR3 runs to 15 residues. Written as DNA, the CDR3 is TGTGCCTGGAGTATCAAGAGCTCCTATAATTCACCCCTCCACTTT. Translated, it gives CAWSIKSSYNSPLHF.

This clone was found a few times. The CDR3 DNA is TGTGCCAGCAGCGTAGGAGGGACATATTACAATGAGCAGTTCTTC. Translated, it gives CASSVGGTYYNEQFF. The chain employs TRBV9 and TRBJ2-1; a weak D match, TRBD1 (6 bases). V lost 0 bases and J 4 bases, leaving 11 bases between the germline ends. Germline V gives CDR1 SGDLS, CDR2 YYNGEE. The length of the CDR3 is 15 residues. Supplemented by reference TRBV9 and TRBJ2-1, the full variable domain reads DSGVTQTPKHLITATGQRVTLRCSPRSGDLSVYWYQQSLDQGLQFLIQYYNGEERAKGNILERFSAQQFPDLHSELNLSSLELGDSALYFCASSVGGTYYNEQFFGPGTRLTVL.

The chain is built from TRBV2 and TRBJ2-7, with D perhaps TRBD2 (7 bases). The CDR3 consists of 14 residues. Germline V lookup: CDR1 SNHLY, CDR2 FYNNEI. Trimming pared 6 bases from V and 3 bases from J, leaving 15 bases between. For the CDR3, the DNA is TGTGCCAGCAGGGATGGGGGGGCCCACTACGAGCAGTACTTC. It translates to CASRDGGAHYEQYF. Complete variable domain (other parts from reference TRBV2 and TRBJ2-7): EPEVTQTPSHQVTQMGQEVILRCVPISNHLYFYWYRQILGQKVEFLVSFYNNEISEKSEIFDDQFSVERPDGSNFTLKIRSTKLEDSAMYFCASRDGGAHYEQYFGPGTRLTVT.

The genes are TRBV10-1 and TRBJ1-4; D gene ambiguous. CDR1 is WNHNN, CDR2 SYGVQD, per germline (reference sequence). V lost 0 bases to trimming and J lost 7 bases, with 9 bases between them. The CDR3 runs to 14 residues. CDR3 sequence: CASSESGRGEKLFF. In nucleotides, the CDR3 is TGCGCCAGCAGTGAGTCAGGGAGAGGTGAAAAACTGTTTTTT.